Below, 11 T cell receptor beta chains from the same sample are listed, as sequenced in a study of shared clonotypes between healthy human individuals. Repertoires were generated with immunoSEQ multiplex PCR, while TCRdb's copy carries only in-frame clones and drops some. The table shows about 640,000 clones, with 72% occurring only once. Sequenced material: memory CD4+ T cells sorted from blood. As for subset: CD45RA-negative fraction. The source is a woman aged 25-40 years in good health.

The genes are TRBV2 and TRBJ1-2; D may be TRBD1 (5 bases). With 0 bases removed from V and 9 bases from J, the gap between germline ends came to 14 bases. CDR1 SNHLY and CDR2 FYNNEI come from the germline V gene. The CDR3 totals 14 residues. The CDR3 DNA sequence: TGTGCCAGCAGTGAAGCGCGAGCAGGGCAAAGCTACACCTTC. Translated: CASSEARAGQSYTF.

The genes are TRBV30 and TRBJ2-1; perhaps TRBD1 as D (7 bases). Germline lookup yields CDR1 GTSNPN and CDR2 SVGIG (reference sequence). Trimming removed 0 bases at V and 9 bases at J, with 21 bases between. There are 16 residues in the CDR3. DNA of the CDR3: TGTGCCTGGAGTGTACTTTTGGCTGGAGGGGGCGGTGAGCAGTTCTTC. Translating gives CAWSVLLAGGGGEQFF.

The chain has TRBV14 and TRBJ2-1, with a possible D match to TRBD2 (5 bases). This CDR3 is 14 amino acids long. Germline loops: CDR1 SGHDN, CDR2 FVKESK. V lost 4 bases and J 5 bases, leaving 12 bases between the germline ends. The CDR3 here is CASSPQRSHNEQFF. The CDR3 DNA is TGTGCCAGCAGCCCTCAGCGGAGCCACAATGAGCAGTTCTTC. The variable domain in full, completed from reference TRBV14 and TRBJ2-1, reads EAGVTQFPSHSVIEKGQTVTLRCDPISGHDNLYWYRRVMGKEIKFLLHFVKESKQDESGMPNNRFLAERTGGTYSTLKVQPAELEDSGVYFCASSPQRSHNEQFFGPGTRLTVL.

As DNA, the CDR3 is TGTGCCAGCGCGCGGGGGCATACCCTCGATCAGACCCAGTACTTC. It yields the protein CASARGHTLDQTQYF. The J gene is TRBJ2-5, the V gene TRBV18, with a weak D call TRBD2 (7 bases). The CDR3 runs to 15 residues. In germline, CDR1 is KGHSH, CDR2 LQKENI. Trimming removed 8 bases at V and 6 bases at J, with 22 bases between.

This chain joins TRBV7-9 and TRBJ2-1; 8 nucleotides agree with TRBD1. V was pared by 3 bases and J by 6 bases, with 7 bases of the junction left unmatched. Germline V CDR1 and CDR2: SEHNR, FQNEAQ (reference sequence). This CDR3 is 15 amino acids long. The CDR3 nucleotides read TGTGCCAGCAGCTTTAAGACAGGGGCATTCAATGAGCAGTTCTTC. Its protein product is CASSFKTGAFNEQFF.

Comment on this clone: One end of the junction does not line up with germline, which may come from a read error. The CDR3 protein is CAISDIRENTEAFF. The CDR3 DNA sequence: TGTGCCATCAGTGATATCAGGGAGAACACTGAAGCTTTCTTT. The chain uses TRBV6-6 and TRBJ1-1; the D gene is possibly TRBD1 (5 bases). The CDR3 loop spans 14 amino acids. Germline CDR1 and CDR2: MNHNY and SVGAGI (reference sequence).

The chain couples TRBV28 to TRBJ1-2, with TRBD1 as a possible D gene (6 bases). The V end lost 3 bases, the J end lost 4 bases, and 12 bases lay between the germline ends. This CDR3 is built from 14 residues. Germline V gene sequence: CDR1 MDHEN, CDR2 SYDVKM. The CDR3, as DNA: TGTGCCAGCAGTTTGGGACCAGGGGCCTATGGCTACACCTTC. It specifies CASSLGPGAYGYTF.

The chain combines TRBV2 with TRBJ1-5; the D gene is possibly TRBD1 (5 bases). Trimming shortened V by 8 bases and J by 0 bases, and 14 bases separated the two germline ends. Germline V gene sequence: CDR1 SNHLY, CDR2 FYNNEI. CDR3 length: 15 amino acids. This CDR3 is CASGAGPFSNQPQHF. CDR3 coding DNA: TGTGCCAGCGGGGCGGGTCCCTTTAGCAATCAGCCCCAGCATTTT.

The chain has TRBV5-1 and TRBJ2-7, with unresolved D. V was pared by 0 bases and J by 6 bases, with 13 bases between. This CDR3 spans 14 amino acids. CDR1 is SGHRS and CDR2 is YFSETQ in the germline V gene. The CDR3 coding sequence is TGCGCCAGCAGCTTGGGTGGTTTTGTAGGCGAGCAGTACTTC. The encoded protein is CASSLGGFVGEQYF.

There are a few counts of this clone. The genes are TRBV10-3 and TRBJ2-7; 9 bases are a match to TRBD1. The ends lost 3 bases at V and 3 bases at J; junction bases unmatched: 3. CDR1 and CDR2 (germline): ENHRY, SYGVKD. The length of the CDR3 is 14 residues. The CDR3 DNA sequence: TGTGCCATCAGTGAAGGACAGGGGCGCTACGAGCAGTACTTC. Residues: CAISEGQGRYEQYF.

The gene calls are TRBV6-1 and TRBJ2-3; D gene uncertain. With 1 base removed from V and 2 bases from J, the gap between germline ends came to 16 bases. The CDR3 runs to 17 residues. The germline V gene encodes CDR1 MNHNS and CDR2 SASEGT. The CDR3 sequence: CASSEVFGQDYTDTQYF. The CDR3 nucleotides are TGTGCCAGCAGTGAAGTATTTGGGCAAGATTACACAGATACGCAGTATTTT.